The source of this T cell receptor (beta chain) is a study of blood T cell repertoires in COVID-19. Study-wide background: The United States, Italy and Spain provided the acute and convalescent COVID-19 samples. T cells, B-cell-depleted T cells, or PBMCs provided the cDNA or gDNA that served as material.

In the authors' workflow: How many nucleated cells were present was estimated from reference gene primer amplification. Sequencing was performed with immunoSEQ multiplex PCR; in TCRdb, only in-frame clones are kept and a portion is missing. The V and J calls and clone size were taken over from that table, and D and trimming were inferred from the DNA. The sample lists roughly 63,000 clones, roughly nine tenths seen once, with 2.7% in the top ten. Trimming cost V 4 bases and J 0 bases, with 13 bases left between them. CDR3 length equals 16 residues. Germline CDR1 and CDR2: LGHNA and YNFKEQ. The sequencing sample was made of peripheral blood. This sequence originates from a man in his fifties with acute or convalescent COVID-19. V usage is TRBV4-2 and J usage is TRBJ2-4; D possibly corresponds to TRBD1 (8 bases). The CDR3 DNA sequence: TGTGCCAGCAGCCCCACAGGGGGGGGAGCCAAAAACATTCAGTACTTC. It codes for CASSPTGGGAKNIQYF.